This T cell receptor beta chain was captured by sequencing in a study of T-cell memory formation after mild COVID-19. TCRdb used MiXCR to reprocess the 5' RACE reads, holding one entry per CDR3 protein. The sample has 310,000 or so distinct CDR3 sequences, more than 15% seen once. CDR3 size: 15 residues. The V end lost 2 bases, the J end lost 0 bases, and 10 bases lay between the germline ends. The germline V gene has CDR1 MNHEY and CDR2 SVGAGI. The receptor was isolated from a man between 18 and 35 years old who had mild COVID-19 (a few samples of this study predate the infection). Cell type and time point are not known. The rearrangement links TRBV6-5 to TRBJ1-2; D is unresolved. Material: PBMCs or a T cell subset sorted from them (not recorded which). DNA of the CDR3: TGTGCCAGCAGTTACGACGACACCTCTAACTATGGCTACACCTTC. Translated: CASSYDDTSNYGYTF.